This T cell receptor beta chain was sequenced for a study of T-cell reconstitution after alpha-beta-depleted transplantation in children. Study-level results: Most T-cell counts and diversity one year after the transplant came from T cells that were newly produced. Expanded graft clones numbering several hundred reportedly gave rise to alpha-beta T cells about two months after transplant. Surviving recipient T cells and intrathymic progenitors accounted for some patients' high TCRbeta diversity at day 60.

CDR1 and CDR2 (germline): SGHKS, YYEKEE (reference sequence). The CDR3 loop spans 15 amino acids. Trimming took 0 bases from V and 2 from J, leaving 10 bases between them. For TCRbeta, the library was prepared with unique molecular identifiers. MiXCR, run by TCRdb on the PCR reads, gives a single entry per CDR3 protein. The table records about 200,000 distinct CDR3 sequences, under 8.5% of them present only once. This clonotype came up many times. Its cognate antigen is unknown. V usage is TRBV5-5 and J usage is TRBJ2-3, with unresolved D. The sequence derives from a male patient between 2 and 10 years old who had a stem cell transplant for acute myeloid leukemia, so the T cells may come from the graft donor. This sample comprised PBMCs, mostly from graft donor cells, obtained 360 days after TCRalphabeta/CD19-depleted stem cell transplant. In DNA, the CDR3 is TGTGCCAGCAGCTTGGTTCACGGAAACACAGATACGCAGTATTTT. Protein sequence: CASSLVHGNTDTQYF.